The rows below give T cell receptor beta chains drawn from one sample of a study of blood T cell repertoires in COVID-19. Clones were sequenced by immunoSEQ multiplex PCR, and TCRdb holds only the in-frame ones, with some missing. This sample carries 150,000 or so clones, 75% to 80% of them seen once, and the ten largest clones take approximately 9%. Sequenced input: peripheral blood. These TCRs come from a woman aged 50 to 60 with active or convalescent COVID-19. Each CDR3 is given with its conserved first and last residue. A D gene is named only where the DNA matches it firmly. Clone size is not always given. Where it is, it says once, few, many or a class for expanded clones.

j_gene	d_gene	v_gene	abundance	CDR3aa	CDR3nt
TRBJ2-3	NA	TRBV11-2	once	CASSLGGDTQYF	TGTGCCAGCAGCTTAGGAGGAGATACGCAGTATTTT
TRBJ1-1	NA	TRBV5-1	NA	CASSLAVGGREAFF	TGCGCCAGCAGCTTGGCGGTCGGGGGGCGTGAAGCTTTCTTT
TRBJ2-3	TRBD2	TRBV6-2/TRBV6-3	NA	CASSSSRLAGGTRTDTQYF	TGTGCCAGCAGTTCCAGTCGACTAGCGGGGGGGACGAGGACAGATACGCAGTATTTT
TRBJ2-5	TRBD2	TRBV3-1/TRBV3-2	once	CASSQDLAVETQYF	TGTGCCAGCAGCCAAGATCTAGCGGTGGAGACCCAGTACTTC
TRBJ2-5	TRBD2	TRBV3-1/TRBV3-2	NA	CASSPRTSGTETQYF	TGTGCCAGCAGCCCGCGGACTAGCGGGACCGAGACCCAGTACTTC
TRBJ2-1	NA	TRBV2	NA	CASRSPADNEQFF	TGTGCCAGCAGAAGTCCGGCGGACAATGAGCAGTTCTTC
TRBJ1-5	NA	TRBV27	NA	CASSLSYRNQPQHF	TGTGCCAGCAGTTTAAGTTACAGAAATCAGCCCCAGCATTTT
TRBJ2-2	NA	TRBV6-2/TRBV6-3	NA	CASSYPSGGAIDGELFF	TGTGCCAGCAGTTACCCCTCAGGCGGGGCGATCGACGGGGAGCTGTTTTTT
TRBJ2-7	NA	TRBV7-2	NA	CASSGRGGRYYEQYF	TGTGCCAGCAGCGGAAGGGGGGGGCGGTACTACGAGCAGTACTTC
TRBJ1-1	NA	TRBV24-1	once	CATTYRENTEAFF	TGTGCCACCACCTACAGGGAAAACACTGAAGCTTTCTTT
TRBJ1-1	NA	TRBV6-5	NA	CASSYSYRAEAFF	TGTGCCAGCAGTTACTCATACAGGGCTGAAGCTTTCTTT
TRBJ1-5	NA	TRBV4-3	NA	CASSQDSGFDQPQHF	TGCGCCAGCAGCCAAGATTCAGGGTTCGATCAGCCCCAGCATTTT
TRBJ1-2	TRBD1	TRBV7-2	NA	CASSSVRQGASGYTF	TGTGCCAGCAGCTCGGTCAGACAGGGGGCGAGTGGCTACACCTTC
TRBJ2-3	TRBD2	TRBV5-4	NA	CASSRTWGAGETDTQYF	TGTGCCAGCAGCCGGACGTGGGGAGCGGGAGAGACAGATACGCAGTATTTT
TRBJ2-3	TRBD2	TRBV2	NA	CASSQGLAGLNTQYF	TGTGCCAGCAGTCAGGGACTAGCGGGACTGAATACGCAGTATTTT
TRBJ2-7	TRBD2	TRBV30	NA	CAWSVRIRGVSYEQYF	TGTGCCTGGAGTGTACGTATCCGGGGGGTCTCCTACGAGCAGTACTTC
TRBJ2-3	TRBD2	TRBV18	NA	CASSPDSGSTDTQYF	TGTGCCAGCTCACCTGATAGCGGGAGCACAGATACGCAGTATTTT
TRBJ1-5	TRBD1	TRBV2	NA	CASSGDRGHDQPQHF	TGTGCCAGCAGTGGGGACAGGGGGCACGATCAGCCCCAGCATTTT
TRBJ1-2	TRBD1	TRBV4-3	NA	CASSPLSGQGYGYTF	TGCGCCAGCAGCCCCCTCTCCGGACAGGGTTATGGCTACACCTTC
TRBJ1-2	TRBD1	TRBV29-1	NA	CSVGGQANYGYTF	TGCAGCGTGGGAGGACAGGCTAACTATGGCTACACCTTC
TRBJ2-4	NA	TRBV2	NA	CASSESRSRGPMDRNIQYF	TGTGCCAGCAGTGAATCCCGGTCCAGGGGCCCTATGGATCGAAACATTCAGTACTTC
TRBJ1-2	NA	TRBV6-2/TRBV6-3	once	CASSYSGTTGRDGYTF	TGTGCCAGCAGTTACTCGGGGACAACCGGTCGGGATGGCTACACCTTC
TRBJ1-2	NA	TRBV12-5	NA	CASALRGGRNYGYTF	TGTGCTAGTGCCCTGCGGGGGGGACGGAACTATGGCTACACCTTC
TRBJ2-7	NA	TRBV4-2	NA	CASSQVTDGAYEQYF	TGTGCCAGCAGCCAGGTGACCGACGGAGCCTACGAGCAGTACTTC
TRBJ1-2	NA	TRBV5-5	many	CASSLEGTSTNYGYTF	TGTGCCAGCAGCTTGGAGGGGACATCCACTAACTATGGCTACACCTTC
TRBJ1-2	TRBD1	TRBV11-2	NA	CASSLDREYGYTF	TGTGCCAGCAGCCTCGACAGGGAATATGGCTACACCTTC
TRBJ2-1	NA	TRBV6-5	NA	CASTSALRADEQFF	TGTGCCAGCACTTCCGCGTTGAGGGCCGATGAGCAGTTCTTC
TRBJ1-1	NA	TRBV9	NA	CASSVAPVGASTEAFF	TGTGCCAGCAGCGTAGCCCCAGTGGGAGCGTCTACTGAAGCTTTCTTT
TRBJ2-7	NA	TRBV7-8	NA	CASSLNQRSPPYEQYF	TGTGCCAGCAGCTTAAATCAGCGGAGTCCCCCCTACGAGCAGTACTTC
TRBJ1-2	TRBD1	TRBV5-1	NA	CASSLGDRGHDTF	TGCGCCAGCAGCTTGGGCGACAGGGGACATGACACCTTC
TRBJ2-3	TRBD2	TRBV28	NA	CASSLLPEAGGPDTQYF	TGTGCCAGCAGTTTGCTCCCCGAGGCGGGAGGGCCAGATACGCAGTATTTT
TRBJ2-1	NA	TRBV28	NA	CASSSDLVRGNEQFF	TGTGCCAGCAGTTCCGACCTGGTACGGGGCAATGAGCAGTTCTTC
TRBJ1-1	NA	TRBV6-5	NA	CASIKPGTSLSEAFF	TGTGCCAGCATTAAACCCGGGACATCTTTATCTGAAGCTTTCTTT
TRBJ2-1	NA	TRBV7-2	NA	CASSLDTGGGNEQFF	TGTGCCAGCAGCTTAGATACCGGGGGTGGCAATGAGCAGTTCTTC
TRBJ2-1	TRBD2	TRBV19	NA	CASRKTTSGRPNEQFF	TGTGCCAGTCGGAAAACGACTAGCGGGAGACCCAATGAGCAGTTCTTC
TRBJ2-2	NA	TRBV12-5	NA	CASGLGGTGELFF	TGTGCTAGTGGTTTGGGCGGGACCGGGGAGCTGTTTTTT
TRBJ1-6	TRBD1	TRBV4-2	NA	CASSQQGGMYNSPLHF	TGTGCCAGCAGCCAACAGGGGGGAATGTATAATTCACCCCTCCACTTT
TRBJ1-5	NA	TRBV6-5	NA	CASEASAYQPQHF	TGTGCCTCCGAGGCCTCCGCATATCAGCCCCAGCATTTT
TRBJ2-3	NA	TRBV28	NA	CASSSPRGEGSDTQYF	TGTGCCAGCAGTTCCCCTCGAGGCGAAGGATCAGATACGCAGTATTTT
TRBJ2-2	NA	TRBV19	NA	CASSIDRGDGELFF	TGTGCCAGTAGTATAGACCGGGGTGACGGGGAGCTGTTTTTT
TRBJ1-4	TRBD1	TRBV28	few	CASKSSGQINEKLFF	TGTGCCAGCAAGTCGTCGGGACAGATAAATGAAAAACTGTTTTTT
TRBJ2-7	NA	TRBV12-5	NA	CASGLGEGVSYEQYF	TGTGCTAGTGGTTTGGGGGAAGGGGTCAGTTACGAGCAGTACTTC
TRBJ2-2	NA	TRBV9	NA	CASSVGGITGELFF	TGTGCCAGCAGCGTAGGAGGAATTACCGGGGAGCTGTTTTTT